A selection of T cell receptor beta chains follows, all from one sample in a study of control samples from healthy donors and cancer patients. Sequencing was performed with immunoSEQ multiplex PCR; in TCRdb, only in-frame clones are kept and a portion is missing. The top ten hold roughly 1.2% of the sample, which has about 79,000 clones, over 85% seen once. The source material was PBMCs. These receptors were obtained from a woman aged 40 to 50 with lung cancer. Each CDR3 is given with its conserved first and last residue. A D gene is named only where the DNA matches it firmly. Part of the rows lack a size; the others show once, few, many or a class for expanded clones.

V,D,size,J,CDR3,DNA
TRBV28,-,once,TRBJ2-1,CASSFPLAWGGDEQFF,TGTGCCAGCAGTTTCCCCCTTGCGTGGGGAGGCGATGAGCAGTTCTTC
TRBV18,-,-,TRBJ2-5,CASSPSAGIVETQYF,TGTGCCAGCTCACCATCAGCAGGGATTGTGGAGACCCAGTACTTC
TRBV13,-,-,TRBJ2-2,CASTEGTNTGELFF,TGTGCCAGCACCGAGGGGACGAACACCGGGGAGCTGTTTTTT
TRBV5-4,-,-,TRBJ1-2,CASSPGGGDFYGYTF,TGTGCCAGCAGTCCTGGGGGAGGGGACTTCTATGGCTACACCTTC
TRBV7-9,-,-,TRBJ1-2,CASSLGGIRDAGYTF,TGTGCCAGCAGCTTAGGAGGGATCAGGGACGCGGGCTACACCTTC
TRBV6-5,TRBD2,-,TRBJ2-7,CASTKYGGYYEQYF,TGTGCCAGCACAAAATACGGGGGGTACTACGAGCAGTACTTC
TRBV29-1,TRBD1,-,TRBJ1-4,CSVAIAGGTNEKLFF,TGCAGCGTGGCCATCGCAGGGGGCACTAATGAAAAACTGTTTTTT
TRBV5-1,TRBD1,-,TRBJ2-2,CASSLGDRLNTGELFF,TGCGCCAGCAGCTTGGGGGACAGGCTAAACACCGGGGAGCTGTTTTTT
TRBV2,-,-,TRBJ2-3,CASIGLRWDTQYF,TGTGCCAGCATCGGGCTTAGGTGGGATACGCAGTATTTT
TRBV11-2,-,-,TRBJ1-1,CASSLNGISEAFF,TGTGCCAGCAGCTTAAACGGGATTTCTGAAGCTTTCTTT
TRBV10-3,TRBD1,-,TRBJ1-1,CAIRETGANTEAFF,TGTGCCATCAGAGAGACAGGGGCGAACACTGAAGCTTTCTTT
TRBV7-9,-,-,TRBJ2-7,CASAPGGTYEQYF,TGTGCCAGCGCCCCCGGTGGGACCTACGAGCAGTACTTC
TRBV10-1,TRBD1,few,TRBJ1-1,CASSAGTGNTEAFF,TGCGCCAGCAGTGCCGGGACAGGGAACACTGAAGCTTTCTTT
TRBV13,TRBD2,-,TRBJ2-7,CASSLGLRGGGAYEQYF,TGTGCCAGCAGCTTAGGCCTACGTGGCGGGGGGGCCTACGAGCAGTACTTC
TRBV6-5,-,-,TRBJ2-5,CASSYLTAGETQYF,TGTGCCAGCAGTTACTTGACGGCGGGGGAGACCCAGTACTTC
TRBV7-3,-,-,TRBJ2-5,CASSLSRYQETQYF,TGTGCCAGCAGCTTATCCCGGTATCAAGAGACCCAGTACTTC
TRBV25-1,-,-,TRBJ1-3,CASPTWGSGNTIYF,TGTGCCAGCCCCACCTGGGGCTCTGGAAACACCATATATTTT
TRBV6-5,-,-,TRBJ1-1,CASNPTVLNTEAFF,TGTGCCAGCAACCCGACCGTCTTGAACACTGAAGCTTTCTTT
TRBV6-6,-,-,TRBJ1-5,CASQGDRPNQPQHF,TGTGCTAGTCAAGGAGACAGACCGAATCAGCCCCAGCATTTT
TRBV5-4,-,once,TRBJ1-1,CASSQDRNTEAFF,TGTGCCAGCAGCCAGGACAGGAACACTGAAGCTTTCTTT
TRBV7-9,-,-,TRBJ1-2,CASRMKGGDGYTF,TGTGCCAGCAGGATGAAAGGGGGAGATGGCTACACCTTC
TRBV25-1,-,-,TRBJ1-1,CASSTGNTEAFF,TGTGCCAGTTCGACGGGGAACACTGAAGCTTTCTTT
TRBV5-1,-,-,TRBJ2-7,CASSFGDTYYEQYF,TGCGCCAGCAGCTTCGGGGACACCTACTACGAGCAGTACTTC
TRBV19,-,-,TRBJ1-5,CASSLALQPQHF,TGTGCCAGTAGCCTGGCGCTTCAGCCCCAGCATTTT
TRBV27,TRBD1,once,TRBJ1-5,CASSLSLTGGNDQPQHF,TGTGCCAGCAGTTTATCTTTAACAGGGGGGAACGATCAGCCCCAGCATTTT
TRBV27,-,-,TRBJ1-5,CASSLSRQAAYSNQPQHF,TGTGCCAGCAGTTTATCGCGCCAGGCAGCGTATAGCAATCAGCCCCAGCATTTT
TRBV3-1/TRBV3-2,TRBD1,-,TRBJ1-1,CASSLPDRGVVGAFF,TGTGCCAGCAGCCTACCCGACAGGGGGGTGGTCGGAGCTTTCTTT
TRBV27,-,-,TRBJ1-1,CASSLGDRAFF,TGTGCCAGCAGTTTAGGGGATAGGGCTTTCTTT
TRBV5-4,-,-,TRBJ1-2,CASSLVGRENYGYTF,TGTGCCAGCAGCTTGGTGGGTCGAGAGAACTATGGCTACACCTTC
TRBV10-2,-,-,TRBJ2-1,CASSESAGLNEQFF,TGCGCCAGCAGTGAGTCCGCGGGGCTCAATGAGCAGTTCTTC
TRBV10-3,TRBD1,-,TRBJ2-3,CAISEQGADTQYF,TGTGCCATCAGCGAACAGGGGGCAGATACGCAGTATTTT
TRBV2,-,-,TRBJ1-2,CASGLDSFYGYTF,TGTGCCAGCGGTTTGGACAGCTTTTATGGCTACACCTTC
TRBV5-1,-,-,TRBJ1-2,CASSPRDTGYTF,TGCGCCAGCAGCCCCCGGGACACCGGCTACACCTTC
TRBV7-3,-,-,TRBJ2-1,CASSIFYGAVNEQFF,TGTGCCAGCAGCATATTTTACGGGGCGGTCAATGAGCAGTTCTTC